These 6 T cell receptor beta chains were all obtained from the same sample, sequenced in a study of CD4+ T cells in melanoma. Generated by immunoSEQ multiplex PCR, the TCRdb table keeps only in-frame clones and is missing some. The sample lists more than 110,000 clones, approximately 91% occurring once. The receptors were gathered from a human donor with melanoma.

This clone was counted a single time. The J gene is TRBJ2-5, the V gene TRBV21-1; TRBD2, the D gene given by the table, was not confirmed from the DNA. TRBV21-1 is a listed pseudogene. CDR3 length: 13 residues. The CDR3 DNA reads as TGTGCCAGCAGCTGTAGCGGGGAGGAGACCCAGTACTTC. This translates into CASSCSGEETQYF.

This clone has only a few counts. J is TRBJ1-2 and V is TRBV5-6; tentative D call: TRBD1 (6 bases). The CDR3 length is 14 residues. Trimming cost V 0 bases and J 2 bases, with 8 bases left between them. Germline V gene sequence: CDR1 SGHDT, CDR2 YYEEEE. As DNA, the CDR3 is TGTGCCAGCAGCTTGGAACAGGGAAACTATGGCTACACCTTC. Protein sequence: CASSLEQGNYGYTF.

J is TRBJ1-1 and V is TRBV19; no definite D call. Trimming took off 2 bases at V and 1 base at J, with 8 bases between the two ends. Per the germline V gene, CDR1 is LNHDA and CDR2 is SQIVND (reference sequence). CDR3 size: 14 residues. CDR3 protein: CASSIWRSNTEAFF. The DNA of the CDR3 is TGTGCCAGTAGTATATGGAGATCGAACACTGAAGCTTTCTTT.

This clone was picked up one time. CDR3 loop: CSGGKVGTLDEQFF. In DNA form, the CDR3 reads TGCAGCGGGGGAAAAGTCGGGACTTTGGATGAGCAGTTCTTC. This sequence joins TRBV29-1 and TRBJ2-1; TRBD2 might be the D (6 bases). CDR3 length: 14 amino acids. Between the trimmed V and J ends, which lost 7 bases and 8 bases, there was a span of 21 bases. CDR1 SQVTM and CDR2 ANQGSEA come from the germline V gene.

The chain uses TRBV18 and TRBJ1-2; TRBD1 might be the D (6 bases). This CDR3 spans 15 amino acids. V shed 4 bases and J shed 1 base, with 13 bases lying between them. CDR1 and CDR2 (germline): KGHSH, LQKENI. CDR3 in DNA: TGTGCCAGCTCACTACAATCAGGGGTTAACTATGGCTACACCTTC. This sequence encodes CASSLQSGVNYGYTF.

The gene calls are TRBV7-9 and TRBJ1-2, with a possible D match to TRBD1 (5 bases). Trimming removed 5 bases at V and 6 bases at J, with 19 bases between. Germline CDR1 is SEHNR and CDR2 is FQNEAQ (reference sequence). CDR3 length: 15 amino acids. The CDR3 loop reads CASSKSGTQKDGYTF. The CDR3 nucleotides are TGTGCCAGCAGCAAATCCGGGACCCAGAAAGATGGCTACACCTTC. Variable domain in full (rest from reference TRBV7-9 and TRBJ1-2): DTGVSQNPRHKITKRGQNVTFRCDPISEHNRLYWYRQTLGQGPEFLTYFQNEAQLEKSRLLSDRFSAERPKGSFSTLEIQRTEQGDSAMYLCASSKSGTQKDGYTFGSGTRLTVV.